Listed below are T cell receptor beta chains from one sample, sequenced in a study of tumor-infiltrating lymphocytes in localized non-small cell lung cancer. Here immunoSEQ multiplex PCR was the method, and the copy in TCRdb shows in-frame clones only, minus some. The sample records about 16,000 clones, under 85% being singletons. Sequenced input: lung tumor tissue. These receptors came from a human donor with non-small cell lung cancer. Both conserved end residues are part of each CDR3. The size of a clone is reported for some rows only, either as once, few or many, or as a class for expanded clones.

length | J | V | size | CDR3
16 | TRBJ1-5 | TRBV15 | . | CATSPPARRGNQPQHF
13 | TRBJ1-5 | TRBV5-6 | . | CASSLGLNQPQHF
14 | TRBJ2-5 | TRBV25-1 | . | CASSEKTAQETQYF
14 | TRBJ1-2 | TRBV30 | . | CASPARTGGFGYTF
15 | TRBJ2-1 | TRBV13 | . | CASSRAGGWYNEQFF
14 | TRBJ2-7 | TRBV6-5 | medium-sized | CASSSDRGSYEQYF
14 | TRBJ1-5 | TRBV6-1 | . | CASSEGYSNQPQHF
13 | TRBJ1-1 | TRBV5-6 | . | CASSSGLNTEAFF
16 | TRBJ2-5 | TRBV5-1 | . | CASSPLGGWFRETQYF
15 | TRBJ2-5 | TRBV5-1 | medium-sized | CASSLVGGGSGTQYF
14 | TRBJ2-7 | TRBV6-1 | . | CASRLAYSNYEQYF
14 | TRBJ1-3 | TRBV7-9 | . | CASSPGVSGNTIYF
16 | TRBJ2-1 | TRBV2 | . | CASSRLAGGIGNEQFF
13 | TRBJ2-7 | TRBV5-1 | . | CASSGQGDYEQYF
19 | TRBJ2-3 | TRBV10-3 | . | CAISEGTSGGPGSTDTQYF
14 | TRBJ1-2 | TRBV7-2 | . | CASSSVRANYGYTF
11 | TRBJ1-2 | TRBV5-1 | few | CASSSDYGYTF
14 | TRBJ2-5 | TRBV29-1 | . | CSVEEASYQETQYF
15 | TRBJ1-1 | TRBV6-6 | . | CASSYGISENTEAFF
15 | TRBJ2-7 | TRBV11-2 | . | CASRTTGTGAYEQYF
15 | TRBJ1-2 | TRBV5-4 | . | CASRRGQGASYGYTF
14 | TRBJ2-3 | TRBV5-6 | few | CASSSGQGTDTQYF
14 | TRBJ2-5 | TRBV9 | . | CASSAQGLGETQYF
14 | TRBJ1-1 | TRBV5-4 | . | CASSLTDQNTEAFF
15 | TRBJ1-5 | TRBV10-3 | . | CAISEGFNGNQPQHF
16 | TRBJ1-3 | TRBV2 | . | CASSEVQSPSGNTIYF
13 | TRBJ2-3 | TRBV5-1 | . | CASSAGTTDTQYF
15 | TRBJ1-1 | TRBV7-3 | . | CASSLSPAMNTEAFF
16 | TRBJ1-2 | TRBV19 | few | CASRPKEGQGTYGYTF
15 | TRBJ1-1 | TRBV5-6 | . | CASSLRWGMNTEAFF
15 | TRBJ1-2 | TRBV11-2 | . | CASSLMKRGDYGYTF
16 | TRBJ2-2 | TRBV7-8 | once | CASSQEDRGWTGELFF
15 | TRBJ2-3 | TRBV21-1 | medium-sized | CASSPRSRREDTQYF
14 | TRBJ1-2 | TRBV27 | . | CASSSGQGGYGYTF
14 | TRBJ1-1 | TRBV6-5 | . | CASRERTGLTEAFF
15 | TRBJ2-1 | TRBV6-5 | . | CASSPPWGTYNEQFF
18 | TRBJ2-4 | TRBV6-1 | few | CASSEVRQGYKEGNIQYF
13 | TRBJ2-7 | TRBV19 | . | CASSIAALYEQYF
15 | TRBJ1-3 | TRBV30 | once | CAWRERELPGNTIYF
13 | TRBJ1-2 | TRBV6-1 | . | CASSEEHLNGYTF
14 | TRBJ2-3 | TRBV6-4 | . | CASSDSMDRGTQYF
14 | TRBJ2-3 | TRBV9 | . | CASSVVGGEDTQYF